The 3 T cell receptor beta chains reported below all come from one sample, sequenced in a study of technical replicates of blood from several donors. The table came from immunoSEQ multiplex PCR; TCRdb's copy has only in-frame clones and leaves some out. The sample gives some 58,000 clones, roughly 94% of which show up once; approximately 0.2% is in the top ten. The material sequenced was T cells isolated from PBMCs. The receptors come from a human donor in good health.

This chain links TRBV5-4 with TRBJ2-3; D is possibly TRBD2 (6 bases). This CDR3 region has 15 residues. Germline assignment: CDR1 SGHNT and CDR2 YYREEE (reference sequence). The V end was cut by 4 bases, the J end by 0 bases, with 12 bases between. CDR3 protein: CASSRETASTDTQYF. CDR3 bases: TGTGCCAGCAGCCGGGAGACGGCTAGCACAGATACGCAGTATTTT.

The chain uses TRBV18 and TRBJ2-5; perhaps TRBD2 as D (5 bases). V was trimmed by 7 bases and J by 2 bases, leaving 11 bases between them. CDR1 and CDR2 (germline): KGHSH, LQKENI. CDR3 length: 13 amino acids. Written as DNA, the CDR3 is TGTGCCAGCTGTGATCCGGGGCAAGAGACCCAGTACTTC. Translating it yields CASCDPGQETQYF.

CDR3: CASRVGQPEGTEAFF. The CDR3, as DNA: TGTGCCAGCAGGGTTGGACAACCCGAAGGCACTGAAGCTTTCTTT. V usage is TRBV7-9 and J usage is TRBJ1-1; a possible D gene is TRBD1 (5 bases). The CDR3 length is 15 residues. Germline CDR1 SEHNR, CDR2 FQNEAQ (reference sequence). V was trimmed by 6 bases and J by 4 bases, leaving 18 bases between them.